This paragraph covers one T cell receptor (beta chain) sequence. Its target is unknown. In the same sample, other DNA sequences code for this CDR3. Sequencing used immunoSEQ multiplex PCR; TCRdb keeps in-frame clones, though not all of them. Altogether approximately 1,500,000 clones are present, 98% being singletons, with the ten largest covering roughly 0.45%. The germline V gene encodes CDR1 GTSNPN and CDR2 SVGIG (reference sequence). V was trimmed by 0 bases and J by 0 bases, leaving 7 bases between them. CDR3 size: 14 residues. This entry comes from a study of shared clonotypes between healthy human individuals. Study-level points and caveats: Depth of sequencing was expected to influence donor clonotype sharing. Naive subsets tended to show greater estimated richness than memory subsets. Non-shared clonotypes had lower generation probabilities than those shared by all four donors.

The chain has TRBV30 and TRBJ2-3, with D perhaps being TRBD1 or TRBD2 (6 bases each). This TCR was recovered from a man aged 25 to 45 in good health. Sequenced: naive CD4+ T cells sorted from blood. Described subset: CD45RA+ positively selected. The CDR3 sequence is CAWSVGGSTDTQYF. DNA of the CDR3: TGTGCCTGGAGTGTAGGGGGGAGCACAGATACGCAGTATTTT. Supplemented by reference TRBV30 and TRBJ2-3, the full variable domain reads SQTIHQWPATLVQPVGSPLSLECTVEGTSNPNLYWYRQAAGRGLQLLFYSVGIGQISSEVPQNLSASRPQDRQFILSSKKLLLSDSGFYLCAWSVGGSTDTQYFGPGTRLTVL.